The clone carrying this T cell receptor beta chain was observed a handful of times. This record belongs to a study of T-cell reconstitution after alpha-beta-depleted transplantation in children. A TCRbeta library incorporating unique molecular identifiers was prepared. TCRdb re-derived calls from the PCR reads in MiXCR, one entry per CDR3 protein. This sample has about 610,000 distinct CDR3 sequences, with more than 9% found just once. The CDR3 length is 13 residues. V was cut by 4 bases and J by 3 bases, with 13 bases left in between. Germline V gives CDR1 SQVTM, CDR2 ANQGSEA. This receptor was identified in a human donor who donated a stem cell graft to a child with acute myeloid leukemia. The sample consisted of PBMCs from the stem cell graft donor, taken from the stem cell graft. V and J are TRBV29-1 and TRBJ2-7; no firm D call. The CDR3 DNA is TGCAGCGTTGGGTTGGGATCGGGCTACGAGCAGTACTTC. Translation gives CSVGLGSGYEQYF.